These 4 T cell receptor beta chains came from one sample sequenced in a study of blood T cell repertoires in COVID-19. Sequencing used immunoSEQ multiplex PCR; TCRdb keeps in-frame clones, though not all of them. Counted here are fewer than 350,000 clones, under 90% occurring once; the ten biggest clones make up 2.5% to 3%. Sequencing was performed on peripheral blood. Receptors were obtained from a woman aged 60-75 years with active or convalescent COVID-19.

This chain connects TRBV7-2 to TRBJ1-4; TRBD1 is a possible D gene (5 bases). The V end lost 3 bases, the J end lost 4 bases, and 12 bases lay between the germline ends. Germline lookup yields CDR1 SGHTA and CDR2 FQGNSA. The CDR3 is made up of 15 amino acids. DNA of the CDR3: TGTGCCAGCAGCTTGGGTGGACACCATAATGAAAAACTGTTTTTT. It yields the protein CASSLGGHHNEKLFF.

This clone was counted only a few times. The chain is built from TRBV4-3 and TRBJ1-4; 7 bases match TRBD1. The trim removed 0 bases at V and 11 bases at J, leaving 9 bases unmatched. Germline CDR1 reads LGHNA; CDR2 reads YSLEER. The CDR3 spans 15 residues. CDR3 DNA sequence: TGCGCCAGCAGCCAAGATCTGGCGGCGACAGGGAAACTGTTTTTT. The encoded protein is CASSQDLAATGKLFF.

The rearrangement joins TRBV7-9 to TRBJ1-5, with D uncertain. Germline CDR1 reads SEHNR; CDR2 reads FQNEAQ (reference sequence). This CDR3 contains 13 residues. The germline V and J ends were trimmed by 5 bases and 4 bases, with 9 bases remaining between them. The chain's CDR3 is CASSDRGNQPQHF. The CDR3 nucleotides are TGTGCCAGCAGCGACCGGGGTAATCAGCCCCAGCATTTT.

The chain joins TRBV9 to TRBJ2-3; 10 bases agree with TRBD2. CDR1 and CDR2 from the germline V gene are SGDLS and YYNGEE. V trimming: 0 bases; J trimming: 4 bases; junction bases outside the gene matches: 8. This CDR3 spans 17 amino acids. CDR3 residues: CASSVESSGGTPDTQYF. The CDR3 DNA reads TGTGCCAGCAGCGTAGAATCTAGCGGGGGTACCCCAGATACGCAGTATTTT.